This T cell receptor beta chain came from a study of blood T cell repertoires in COVID-19. About the research overall: Acute-phase and convalescent COVID-19 samples originated in the United States, Italy and Spain.

The CDR3 loop spans 15 amino acids. The V gene end was trimmed by 5 bases and the J gene end by 6 bases; junction bases not matched to a gene: 8. Germline V gives CDR1 LNHDA, CDR2 SQIVND (reference sequence). Libraries were prepared by immunoSEQ multiplex PCR; TCRdb keeps only in-frame clonotypes and omits some of them. The sample lists roughly 140,000 clones; over 70% were seen once. The TCR was taken from a man between 50 and 59 years old with active or convalescent COVID-19. This chain connects TRBV19 to TRBJ2-1, with TRBD2 matching 9 bases. Sequenced input: peripheral blood. Written as DNA, the CDR3 is TGTGCCAGTAGTCATCTAGCGGGATGGGCCAATGAGCAGTTCTTC. This translates into CASSHLAGWANEQFF.